The 24 T cell receptor beta chains below all came from one sample that was sequenced in a study of CD8+CD57+ T cells in acquired aplastic anemia. Only patients with CD8+CD57+ cell expansion on flow cytometry were chosen for sequencing. The study profiled TCR beta VDJ and CDR3 using genomic DNA as template. TCRdb passed the reads through MiXCR, listing each CDR3 protein once. Of around 180,000 distinct CDR3 sequences in the sample, around half were seen once. The specimen was sorted CD4+, CD8+, or CD8+CD57+ T cells (not recorded which) from PBMCs. These receptors came from a human donor with aplastic anemia.

The chain carries TRBV24-1 and TRBJ2-3, with a possible D match to TRBD2 (5 bases). The CDR3 is made up of 13 amino acids. Trimming took off 4 bases at V and 4 bases at J, with 8 bases between the two ends. In germline, CDR1 is KGHDR, CDR2 SFDVKD. For the CDR3, the DNA is TGTGCCACCAGTGAGGCGGGCGCAGATACGCAGTATTTT. Protein sequence: CATSEAGADTQYF.

At least ten counts were recorded for this clonotype. This rearrangement joins TRBV6-6 to TRBJ2-3; D call uncertain. Trimming pared 0 bases from V and 5 bases from J, leaving 12 bases between. The CDR3 spans 15 residues. Germline V gene sequence: CDR1 MNHNY, CDR2 SVGAGI (reference sequence). CDR3 DNA sequence: TGTGCCAGCAGTTACTCGAGAGTTGGTGTAGATACGCAGTATTTT. Encoded protein: CASSYSRVGVDTQYF.

The chain links TRBV11-2 to TRBJ1-1, with D uncertain. V was clipped by 1 base and J by 3 bases, with 6 bases between them. Germline V gene sequence: CDR1 SGHAT, CDR2 FQNNGV. The CDR3 loop spans 13 amino acids. The CDR3 region is CASSLARDTEAFF. The CDR3 DNA follows: TGTGCCAGCAGCTTAGCGAGGGACACTGAAGCTTTCTTT.

The chain couples TRBV15 to TRBJ2-1; D call uncertain. The CDR3 is 12 residues long. V lost 7 bases to trimming and J lost 7 bases, with 11 bases between them. Germline assignment: CDR1 LNHNV and CDR2 YYDKDF (reference sequence). The CDR3 protein is CATNRDGNEQFF. The DNA of the CDR3 is TGTGCCACCAATCGTGATGGGAATGAGCAGTTCTTC.

V gene TRBV19 combines with J gene TRBJ1-1, with 10 bases lining up with TRBD1. This CDR3 is built from 15 residues. The germline gives CDR1 LNHDA, CDR2 SQIVND (reference sequence). After removal of 7 bases from V and 1 base from J, the junction contained 6 bases not matched to a gene. The CDR3 reads CASKTGGKWNTEAFF. CDR3 nucleotides: TGTGCCAGTAAGACAGGGGGCAAGTGGAACACTGAAGCTTTCTTT.

The genes are TRBV20-1 and TRBJ1-5; no reliable D call. The germline V and J ends were trimmed by 0 bases and 3 bases, with 9 bases remaining between them. CDR1 is DFQATT and CDR2 is SNEGSKA in the germline V gene (reference sequence). This CDR3 spans 14 amino acids. The CDR3 loop reads CSARDWQFNQPQHF. The CDR3 DNA reads as TGCAGTGCTAGAGATTGGCAATTCAATCAGCCCCAGCATTTT.

A word on this clonotype: The conserved phenylalanine or tryptophan normally closing the CDR3 is absent here, so this likely arose from a read error. The chain recombines TRBV18 with TRBJ1-2; D is unresolved. CDR1 and CDR2 from the germline V gene are KGHSH and LQKENI. There are 12 residues in the CDR3. V shed 2 bases and J shed 6 bases, with 7 bases lying between them. CDR3 nucleotide sequence: TGTGCCAGCTCACCAAGGGATGATGGCTACACCTCC. The encoded protein is CASSPRDDGYTS.

This clonotype was counted ten times or more. The chain is built from TRBV6-1 and TRBJ2-7, with 11 bases lining up with TRBD2. V lost 6 bases, J lost 4 bases, and 8 bases stayed unmatched. Looked up from germline, CDR1 is MNHNS and CDR2 is SASEGT. The CDR3 runs 15 residues. This chain's CDR3 is CASSKTSGSAYEQYF. In DNA, the CDR3 is TGTGCCAGCAGCAAAACTAGCGGGAGCGCTTACGAGCAGTACTTC.

This clonotype was seen at least ten times. The chain couples TRBV20-1 to TRBJ2-5; D remains unclear. CDR1 DFQATT and CDR2 SNEGSKA come from the germline V gene (reference sequence). The V end was cut by 1 base, the J end by 3 bases, with 9 bases between. This CDR3 comprises 13 residues. The CDR3 region has the DNA TGCAGTGCTAGAGGGAGCCGAAAAGAGACCCAGTACTTC. As protein: CSARGSRKETQYF.

The chain employs TRBV10-2 and TRBJ2-5; D not certain. CDR3 length: 14 amino acids. Germline V gene lookup returns CDR1 WSHSY and CDR2 SAAADI. V was clipped by 4 bases and J by 5 bases, with 14 bases between them. This chain's CDR3 is CASSGTALTETQYF. The CDR3, as DNA: TGCGCCAGCAGTGGGACGGCACTGACGGAGACCCAGTACTTC.

This clonotype has ten or more counts. The chain is built from TRBV7-2 and TRBJ1-2; D is ambiguous. Trimming took off 5 bases at V and 8 bases at J, with 12 bases between the two ends. Germline-derived CDR1 and CDR2 are SGHTA and FQGNSA. This CDR3 contains 12 residues. The CDR3 sequence is CASSPSLRGYTF. The CDR3 DNA follows: TGTGCCAGCAGCCCGAGCTTGAGAGGCTACACCTTC.

A word on this clonotype: This clone may be a read error of a much larger clone one base away. The chain carries TRBV6-1 and TRBJ1-1; D remains ambiguous. From germline, CDR1 is MNHNS and CDR2 SASEGT. The CDR3 runs 15 residues. The V end was cut by 3 bases, the J end by 4 bases, with 15 bases between. CDR3 amino acids: CASSERFEGRTEAFF. DNA for the CDR3: TGTGCCAGCAGTGAGCGATTCGAAGGCCGCACTGAAGCTTTCTTT.

The V call is TRBV11-1, the J call TRBJ2-3; the D gene is possibly TRBD2 (5 bases). Between the trimmed V and J ends, which lost 0 bases and 1 base, there was a span of 8 bases. Germline V CDR1 and CDR2: SGHAT, FQDESV (reference sequence). CDR3 size: 15 residues. CDR3 residues: CASSLARARTDTQYF. The DNA for the CDR3 is TGTGCCAGCAGCTTAGCGAGGGCCCGCACAGATACGCAGTATTTT.

The chain has TRBV20-1 and TRBJ2-7; the D gene could be TRBD1 or TRBD2 (7 bases each). Looked up from germline, CDR1 is DFQATT and CDR2 is SNEGSKA (reference sequence). Trimming pared 4 bases from V and 6 bases from J, leaving 19 bases between. This CDR3 is 14 amino acids long. The CDR3 protein is CSATRGGGASEQYF. The DNA of the CDR3 is TGCAGTGCTACCCGGGGAGGGGGCGCGTCCGAGCAGTACTTC.

The chain is built from TRBV7-2 and TRBJ1-2; D might be TRBD1 (6 bases). This CDR3 comprises 15 residues. The germline V gene encodes CDR1 SGHTA and CDR2 FQGNSA. V was cut by 0 bases and J by 5 bases, with 13 bases left in between. CDR3: CASSLAEGGAYGYTF. In DNA form, the CDR3 reads TGTGCCAGCAGCTTAGCGGAGGGGGGGGCTTATGGCTACACCTTC.

Concerning this clonotype: Germline and junction disagree at one end, which may indicate a read error. The rearrangement joins TRBV29-1 to TRBJ2-5, with TRBD1 as a possible D gene (7 bases). There are 13 residues in the CDR3. Germline V CDR1 and CDR2: SQVTM, ANQGSEA. CDR3 protein: CGVRRGRGETQYF. CDR3 nucleotide sequence: TGCGGCGTTAGGAGGGGGCGCGGAGAGACCCAGTACTTC.

This clonotype was observed a single time. J is TRBJ2-1 and V is TRBV14; 14 bases line up with TRBD2. V lost 3 bases, J lost 8 bases, and 3 bases stayed unmatched. The CDR3 extends over 15 amino acids. From germline, CDR1 is SGHDN and CDR2 FVKESK. In DNA, the CDR3 is TGTGCCAGCAGCCAGGGACTAGCGGGGGTACATGAGCAGTTCTTC. This sequence encodes CASSQGLAGVHEQFF.

This chain links TRBV19 with TRBJ2-1, with unresolved D. In germline, CDR1 is LNHDA, CDR2 SQIVND (reference sequence). There are 12 residues in the CDR3. V was shortened by 5 bases and J by 7 bases, with 9 bases between the two germline ends. CDR3 sequence reads: CASSPRPNEQFF. The DNA of the CDR3 is TGTGCCAGTAGTCCCCGTCCTAATGAGCAGTTCTTC.

About this clonotype itself: A read error may explain this, as a much larger clone is one base away. This chain links TRBV2 with TRBJ2-7, with D perhaps matching TRBD1 or TRBD2 (5 bases each). The CDR3 has 14 residues. Germline CDR1 is SNHLY and CDR2 is FYNNEI. In nucleotides, the CDR3 is TGTGCCAGCAGGCCCCGGGACCCCCTCTACGACCAGTACTTC. Translating gives CASRPRDPLYDQYF.

This clonotype was counted many times. The chain is built from TRBV9 and TRBJ1-3; D unresolved. V lost 0 bases to trimming and J lost 0 bases, with 13 bases between them. CDR1 is SGDLS and CDR2 is YYNGEE in the germline V gene. The CDR3 covers 17 residues. CDR3 amino acids: CASSVAPDASSGNTIYF. The CDR3 nucleotides are TGTGCCAGCAGCGTAGCCCCTGACGCTAGCTCTGGAAACACCATATATTTT.

In this sample, this clonotype turned up a few times. The V and J genes are TRBV2 and TRBJ1-5; possibly TRBD1 for D (6 bases). Germline loops: CDR1 SNHLY, CDR2 FYNNEI. The V end lost 4 bases, the J end lost 7 bases, and 11 bases lay between the germline ends. The CDR3 has 13 amino acids. The CDR3 region is CASSARGRQPQHF. CDR3 nucleotides: TGTGCCAGCAGTGCCAGGGGCCGGCAGCCCCAGCATTTT.

Remarks on this clonotype: One base away lies a much larger clone, so this may be a sequencing read error. This chain links TRBV5-4 with TRBJ1-5; 8 nucleotides line up with TRBD1. Germline CDR1 is SGHNT and CDR2 is YYREEE (reference sequence). J lost 11 bases, V lost 0 bases, and 1 base had no gene match. This CDR3 contains 12 residues. The chain's CDR3 is CASSLGTGSQHF. In nucleotides, the CDR3 is TGTGCCAGCAGCTTGGGGACAGGGTCCCAGCATTTT.

The V call is TRBV11-1, the J call TRBJ2-3; D gene uncertain. This CDR3 has 15 amino acids. Germline-derived CDR1 and CDR2 are SGHAT and FQDESV (reference sequence). Trimming removed 4 bases from V and 0 bases from J, with 11 bases in between. CDR3 nucleotides: TGTGCCAGCAGCTCCCCTGAAGCTAGCACAGATACGCAGTATTTT. Protein: CASSSPEASTDTQYF.

This clonotype was counted at least ten times. The chain joins TRBV7-9 to TRBJ2-1, with D hard to call. Between the trimmed V and J ends, which lost 5 bases and 5 bases, there was a span of 16 bases. There are 15 residues in the CDR3. CDR1 is SEHNR, CDR2 FQNEAQ, per germline (reference sequence). The CDR3 sequence: CASSPPGQGHNEQFF. The CDR3, as DNA: TGTGCCAGCAGCCCTCCGGGCCAAGGCCACAATGAGCAGTTCTTC.